The 2 T cell receptor beta chains presented below share a single source sample, sequenced in a study of T cell responses to AZD1222 COVID-19 vaccine. Clones were sequenced by immunoSEQ multiplex PCR, and TCRdb holds only the in-frame ones, with some missing. The sample has around 180,000 clones; about 85% are singletons. The sequences come from peripheral blood, collected on day 0 of AZD1222 vaccination. These receptors all come from an adult in good health.

The chain uses TRBV5-6 and TRBJ1-3; D possibly corresponds to TRBD1 (5 bases). Germline lookup yields CDR1 SGHDT and CDR2 YYEEEE. With 1 base removed from V and 2 bases from J, the gap between germline ends came to 13 bases. CDR3 size: 16 residues. This CDR3 is CASSLRQGIPGNTIYF. CDR3 sequence (DNA): TGTGCCAGCAGCTTGCGGCAGGGAATACCTGGAAACACCATATATTTT. The variable domain in full, with the rest retrieved from reference TRBV5-6 and TRBJ1-3, is DAGVTQSPTHLIKTRGQQVTLRCSPKSGHDTVSWYQQALGQGPQFIFQYYEEEERQRGNFPDRFSGHQFPNYSSELNVNALLLGDSALYLCASSLRQGIPGNTIYFGEGSWLTVV.

The gene calls are TRBV11-3 and TRBJ2-1, with 7 bases lining up with TRBD1. This CDR3 contains 12 residues. CDR1 and CDR2 (germline): SGHNT, YENEEA. J gave up 15 bases and V 0 bases, and 5 bases lay outside the gene matches. In nucleotides, the CDR3 is TGTGCCAGCAGCTTAGAGGGGGACAGAAGGTTCTTC. Amino acid sequence: CASSLEGDRRFF.